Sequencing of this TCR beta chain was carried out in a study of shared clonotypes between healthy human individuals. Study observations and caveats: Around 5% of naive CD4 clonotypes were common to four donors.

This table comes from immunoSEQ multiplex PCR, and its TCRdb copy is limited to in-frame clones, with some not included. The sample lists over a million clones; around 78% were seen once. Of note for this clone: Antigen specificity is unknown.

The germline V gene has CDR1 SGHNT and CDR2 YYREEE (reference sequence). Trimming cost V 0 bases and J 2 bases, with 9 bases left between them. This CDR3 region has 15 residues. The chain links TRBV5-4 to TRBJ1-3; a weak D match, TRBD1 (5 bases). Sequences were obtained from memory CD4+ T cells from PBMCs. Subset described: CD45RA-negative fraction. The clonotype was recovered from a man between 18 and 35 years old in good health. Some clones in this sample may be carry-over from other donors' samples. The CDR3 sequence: CASSLAKGAGNTIYF. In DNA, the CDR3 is TGTGCCAGCAGCTTGGCCAAAGGGGCTGGAAACACCATATATTTT.